These 11 T cell receptor beta chains came from one sample sequenced in a study of shared clonotypes between healthy human individuals. The naive CD8 fraction comprised CD45RO-negative cells positively selected for CCR7 and excluded terminally differentiated effector memory CD45RA+ cells. Libraries were prepared by immunoSEQ multiplex PCR; TCRdb keeps only in-frame clonotypes and omits some of them. The data hold roughly 2.1 million clones, with about 92% observed a single time. Sequenced sample: naive CD8+ T cells from PBMCs. These TCRs come from a man between 18 and 29 years old in good health. Some clones in this sample may be carry-over from other donors' samples.

Turning to this clone: Additional DNA sequences in this sample encode the identical CDR3. CDR3 bases: TGTGCCAGCAGTTTGTTGGGCGGAGGGCAGCCCCAGCATTTT. It yields the protein CASSLLGGGQPQHF. V is TRBV27 and J is TRBJ1-5; D gene ambiguous. The V gene lost 3 bases and the J gene lost 7 bases, with 13 bases spanning the gap. CDR3 size: 14 residues. Per the germline V gene, CDR1 is MNHEY and CDR2 is SMNVEV (reference sequence).

The rearrangement uses TRBV7-2 and TRBJ2-3; D unclear. Germline V gene lookup returns CDR1 SGHTA and CDR2 FQGNSA. V was trimmed by 6 bases and J by 2 bases, leaving 15 bases between them. This CDR3 has 15 amino acids. CDR3 coding DNA: TGTGCCAGCAGACCCAGGCCCACATACACAGATACGCAGTATTTT. As protein: CASRPRPTYTDTQYF.

The rearrangement joins TRBV27 to TRBJ2-3; possibly TRBD1 or TRBD2 for D (7 bases each). Germline V gene sequence: CDR1 MNHEY, CDR2 SMNVEV (reference sequence). V lost 6 bases to trimming and J lost 2 bases, with 18 bases between them. This CDR3 spans 16 amino acids. The CDR3 protein is CASSIMQGGNTDTQYF. As DNA, the CDR3 is TGTGCCAGCAGCATCATGCAGGGGGGGAACACAGATACGCAGTATTTT.

The V gene is TRBV7-9, the J gene TRBJ2-7; 8 nucleotides align to TRBD1. Germline values: CDR1 SEHNR, CDR2 FQNEAQ (reference sequence). The CDR3 is 17 amino acids. The trim removed 5 bases at V and 3 bases at J, leaving 15 bases unmatched. CDR3 protein: CASSQTAIRTGNYEQYF. The CDR3 coding sequence is TGTGCCAGCAGCCAGACAGCGATTAGGACAGGGAACTACGAGCAGTACTTC.

This chain joins TRBV10-3 and TRBJ1-4; D is ambiguous. Germline V gene lookup returns CDR1 ENHRY and CDR2 SYGVKD. V lost 2 bases and J 0 bases, leaving 7 bases between the germline ends. The CDR3 totals 15 residues. The CDR3 DNA follows: TGTGCCATCAGTGAGGGCGGTGCAACTAATGAAAAACTGTTTTTT. Translating gives CAISEGGATNEKLFF.

The chain employs TRBV6-5 and TRBJ2-3; D is possibly TRBD2 (5 bases). V shed 6 bases and J shed 6 bases, with 19 bases lying between them. The CDR3 totals 15 residues. Germline loops: CDR1 MNHEY, CDR2 SVGAGI. The CDR3 loop reads CASRSLAIRGDTQYF. CDR3 sequence (DNA): TGTGCCAGCAGGTCCCTAGCAATACGAGGGGATACGCAGTATTTT.

In this sample, this clone turned up a few times. This chain links TRBV19 with TRBJ1-1, with 8 bases lining up with TRBD1. Germline assignment: CDR1 LNHDA and CDR2 SQIVND (reference sequence). CDR3 length: 16 residues. The trim removed 4 bases at V and 4 bases at J, leaving 11 bases unmatched. The chain's CDR3 is CASSKLPPGGRTEAFF. The CDR3 DNA follows: TGTGCCAGTAGTAAACTCCCCCCAGGGGGCCGCACTGAAGCTTTCTTT.

V gene TRBV5-5 combines with J gene TRBJ2-7; maybe TRBD1 (5 bases). Trimming cost V 3 bases and J 5 bases, with 15 bases left between them. The germline gives CDR1 SGHKS, CDR2 YYEKEE (reference sequence). This CDR3 is 14 amino acids long. This CDR3 reads CASSWAGRNDEQYF. CDR3 in DNA: TGTGCCAGCAGCTGGGCAGGGCGTAATGACGAGCAGTACTTC.

This chain links TRBV5-6 with TRBJ1-2; no reliable D call. V dropped 7 bases and J dropped 0 bases, with 10 bases sitting between them. Germline-derived CDR1 and CDR2 are SGHDT and YYEEEE. The CDR3 is 13 residues long. The CDR3 is CASERTTNYGYTF. The CDR3 nucleotides read TGTGCCAGCGAGCGGACTACTAACTATGGCTACACCTTC.

The V call is TRBV28, the J call TRBJ2-1, with 7 bases aligning to TRBD2. J gave up 4 bases and V 6 bases, and 9 bases lay outside the gene matches. Germline assignment: CDR1 MDHEN and CDR2 SYDVKM. The CDR3 runs to 15 residues. CDR3 residues: CASRVSGTNYNEQFF. DNA of the CDR3: TGTGCCAGCAGGGTAAGCGGGACCAATTACAATGAGCAGTTCTTC.

The V gene is TRBV9, the J gene TRBJ2-7; D possibly corresponds to TRBD1 (6 bases). The CDR3 totals 14 residues. V was cut by 3 bases and J by 0 bases, with 10 bases left in between. CDR1 is SGDLS, CDR2 YYNGEE, per germline. The CDR3 region has the DNA TGTGCCAGCAGCGAGCAGGGGCCCTCCTACGAGCAGTACTTC. As protein: CASSEQGPSYEQYF.